This T cell receptor (beta chain) was sequenced for a study of blood T cell repertoires in COVID-19. About the study: Acute and convalescent COVID-19 samples came from the United States, Italy and Spain.

The CDR3 runs to 12 residues. Trimming took 2 bases from V and 3 from J, leaving 5 bases between them. Germline CDR1 is SGHTA and CDR2 is FQGNSA. As processed by the authors: From reference gene primer amplification, estimates of nucleated cell counts were derived. TCRdb keeps only in-frame clones here, not all; method: immunoSEQ multiplex PCR. V, J and clone size reflect that table, while D and trimming were determined from the DNA. The sample records about 100,000 clones, approximately 84% being singletons. Sequencing was done on a sample of peripheral blood. The chain joins TRBV7-2 to TRBJ2-7; D remains unclear. This clonotype originated in a human donor in a cohort sampled during active COVID-19. CDR3 sequence reads: CASSLHGYEQYF. CDR3 sequence (DNA): TGTGCCAGCAGCTTACACGGCTACGAGCAGTACTTC.